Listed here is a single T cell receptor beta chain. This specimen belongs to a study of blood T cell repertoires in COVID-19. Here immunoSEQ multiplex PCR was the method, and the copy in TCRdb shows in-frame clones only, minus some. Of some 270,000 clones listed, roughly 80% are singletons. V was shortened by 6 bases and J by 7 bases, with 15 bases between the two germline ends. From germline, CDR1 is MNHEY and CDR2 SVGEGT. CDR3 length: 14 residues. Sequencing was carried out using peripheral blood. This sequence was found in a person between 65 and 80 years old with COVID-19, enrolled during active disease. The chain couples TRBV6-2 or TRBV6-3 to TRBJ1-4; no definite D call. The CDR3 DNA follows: TGTGCCAGCAGCGCGGGGAGGATTGGTGAAAAACTGTTTTTT. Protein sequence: CASSAGRIGEKLFF.